These T cell receptor beta chains were read from a single sample in a study of Graves' ophthalmopathy and Graves' hyperthyroidism. One entry per CDR3 protein, called by TCRdb with MiXCR from the multiplex PCR reads. The table has about 480,000 distinct CDR3 sequences, about 15% seen once. The material sequenced was blood. Receptors were obtained from a woman aged 25-40 years with Graves' ophthalmopathy. Each CDR3 is given with its conserved first and last residue. Each record gives: J gene, D gene, clone size, V gene, CDR3 DNA, CDR3 protein. D genes are given only for firm matches. The size of a clone is reported for some rows only, either as once, few or many, or as a class for expanded clones.

J: TRBJ1-1; D: TRBD1; size: many; V: TRBV28; DNA: TGTGCCAGCAGTTTTCCTCCGACAGGGCGGACTGAAGCTTTCTTT; CDR3: CASSFPPTGRTEAFF
J: TRBJ1-2; D: TRBD1; size: NA; V: TRBV12-5; DNA: TGTGCTAGTGGTCGAGGGACAGTCTATGGCTACACCTTC; CDR3: CASGRGTVYGYTF
J: TRBJ2-7; D: NA; size: many; V: TRBV12-3/TRBV12-4; DNA: TGTGCCAGCAGTTTAGGTCACGAGCAGTACTTC; CDR3: CASSLGHEQYF
J: TRBJ1-1; D: NA; size: NA; V: TRBV29-1; DNA: TGCAGCGGCGGGAGTGTGAACACTGAAGCTTTCTTT; CDR3: CSGGSVNTEAFF
J: TRBJ1-6; D: NA; size: many; V: TRBV6-5; DNA: TGTGCCAGCACGTCGGGCCCATATAATTCACCCCTCCACTTT; CDR3: CASTSGPYNSPLHF
J: TRBJ2-4; D: NA; size: many; V: TRBV19; DNA: TGTGCCAGTAGTATAGACGGGGGGCGGGCCAAAAACATTCAGTACTTC; CDR3: CASSIDGGRAKNIQYF
J: TRBJ1-2; D: NA; size: many; V: TRBV20-1; DNA: TGCAGTGCTACCGGGACACGCACTAACTATGGCTACACCTTC; CDR3: CSATGTRTNYGYTF
J: TRBJ2-6; D: NA; size: many; V: TRBV10-3; DNA: TGTGCCATCAGTGAGTCGATGGTTAGCTCTGGGGCCAACGTCCTGACTTTC; CDR3: CAISESMVSSGANVLTF
J: TRBJ1-1; D: TRBD1; size: few; V: TRBV10-1; DNA: TGCGCCAGCAGCGAGAACAGGGGCCGCGCCATCCCAACCAACACTGAAGCTTTCTTT; CDR3: CASSENRGRAIPTNTEAFF
J: TRBJ2-5; D: NA; size: NA; V: TRBV5-1; DNA: TGCGCCAGCAGCTTGGTAGGAGGGCCGATCCAAGAGACCCAGTACTTC; CDR3: CASSLVGGPIQETQYF
J: TRBJ2-2; D: TRBD1; size: many; V: TRBV5-1; DNA: TGCGCCAGCAGCTGGGGACAGGGGGCCACCGGGGAGCTGTTTTTT; CDR3: CASSWGQGATGELFF
J: TRBJ1-5; D: NA; size: few; V: TRBV7-9; DNA: TGTGCCAGCAGCCTGGACTATAGCAATCAGCCCCAGCATTTT; CDR3: CASSLDYSNQPQHF
J: TRBJ1-2; D: NA; size: many; V: TRBV20-1; DNA: TGCAGTGTTAACAGCTATGGCTACACCTTC; CDR3: CSVNSYGYTF
J: TRBJ2-5; D: NA; size: many; V: TRBV12-3/TRBV12-4; DNA: TGTGCCAGCAGTTTAGCCCCGGGTAGTGAGACCCAGTACTTC; CDR3: CASSLAPGSETQYF
J: TRBJ2-1; D: TRBD2; size: many; V: TRBV12-3/TRBV12-4; DNA: TGTGCCAGCAGCCAGGGACTAGCGGGGGGGCGAGCGAACTACAATGAGCAGTTCTTC; CDR3: CASSQGLAGGRANYNEQFF
J: TRBJ2-5; D: NA; size: many; V: TRBV15; DNA: TGTGCCACCAGCAGAGACAGGGACCTCCAAGAGACCCAGTACTTC; CDR3: CATSRDRDLQETQYF
J: TRBJ2-7; D: TRBD1; size: NA; V: TRBV11-1; DNA: TGTGCCAGCAGCAAAGGACAGGGGATCGCTTTAGGCCACGAGCAGTACTTC; CDR3: CASSKGQGIALGHEQYF
J: TRBJ1-1; D: TRBD1; size: many; V: TRBV28; DNA: TGTGCCAGCAGTTACTCGACAGGGTGGGGCACTGAAGCTTTCTTT; CDR3: CASSYSTGWGTEAFF
J: TRBJ2-7; D: TRBD2; size: NA; V: TRBV12-3/TRBV12-4; DNA: TGTGCCAGCGGGGCTAGCGGAAGCAATAGGGAGCAGTACTTC; CDR3: CASGASGSNREQYF
J: TRBJ2-5; D: NA; size: many; V: TRBV9; DNA: TGTGCCAGCAGCGAGGCCGGGGCGATGGAGACCCAGTACTTC; CDR3: CASSEAGAMETQYF
J: TRBJ2-6; D: NA; size: many; V: TRBV15; DNA: TGTGCCACCAGCAGCCCTAACCAGTACTCTGGGGCCAACGTCCTGACTTTC; CDR3: CATSSPNQYSGANVLTF
J: TRBJ2-2; D: TRBD2; size: many; V: TRBV11-1; DNA: TGTGCCAGCAGCTTGGCTAGCGGAACGAACACCGGGGAGCTGTTTTTT; CDR3: CASSLASGTNTGELFF
J: TRBJ2-2; D: TRBD1; size: few; V: TRBV6-2/TRBV6-3; DNA: TGTGCCAGCACCCCCGGGACAGACACCGGGGAGCTGTTTTTT; CDR3: CASTPGTDTGELFF
J: TRBJ1-1; D: NA; size: NA; V: TRBV4-2; DNA: TGTGCCAGCAGCCAAGATCCGCCTAGGGCAGTAATCTTT; CDR3: CASSQDPPRAVIF
J: TRBJ1-1; D: NA; size: NA; V: TRBV25-1; DNA: TGTGCCAGCAGTCACGGAGGGAGTGGAGCTTTCTTT; CDR3: CASSHGGSGAFF
J: TRBJ2-5; D: TRBD1; size: once; V: TRBV4-1; DNA: TGCGTCAGCAGCCAAGAGAGCGCAGGGGGCGCGGAGACCCAGTACTTC; CDR3: CVSSQESAGGAETQYF
J: TRBJ2-7; D: TRBD2; size: few; V: TRBV30; DNA: TGTGCCTGGAGTGTACGGACGTCTGGCGGGAGGGCGGGCGAGCAGTACTTC; CDR3: CAWSVRTSGGRAGEQYF
J: TRBJ1-5; D: TRBD1; size: NA; V: TRBV6-5; DNA: TGTGCCAGCAGTTCCCGGGACAGGGCCGTTCAGCCCCAGCATTTT; CDR3: CASSSRDRAVQPQHF
J: TRBJ2-7; D: TRBD1; size: NA; V: TRBV20-1; DNA: TGCAGTGCTACCGGACAGGGGGTCGAGCAGTACTTC; CDR3: CSATGQGVEQYF
J: TRBJ2-3; D: NA; size: many; V: TRBV12-3/TRBV12-4; DNA: TGTGCCAGCAGTTTCAGCCGAAATACGCAGTATTTT; CDR3: CASSFSRNTQYF
J: TRBJ1-2; D: NA; size: many; V: TRBV7-3; DNA: TGTGCCAGCAGTTCCGGGGATGGCTACACCTTC; CDR3: CASSSGDGYTF
J: TRBJ2-4; D: NA; size: NA; V: TRBV2; DNA: TGTGCCAGCAGTCGAGGGGAGGTAGGGGCCAAAAACATTCAGTACTTC; CDR3: CASSRGEVGAKNIQYF
J: TRBJ1-5; D: TRBD1; size: many; V: TRBV2; DNA: TGTGCCAGCAGTGGGGACTTACAGGGGGCGCCTTTACGGCAGCCCCAGCATTTT; CDR3: CASSGDLQGAPLRQPQHF
J: TRBJ1-2; D: NA; size: many; V: TRBV12-3/TRBV12-4; DNA: TGTGCCAGCAGCCCCCCCGACAGTTCTCGGGGCTACACCTTC; CDR3: CASSPPDSSRGYTF
J: TRBJ1-1; D: NA; size: NA; V: TRBV20-1; DNA: TGCAGTGCATCCGGGATAGGGTACACTGATGCTTTCTTT; CDR3: CSASGIGYTDAFF
J: TRBJ1-2; D: NA; size: many; V: TRBV2; DNA: TGTGCCAGCAGTGACTTTGGTGCTAACTATGGCTACACCTTC; CDR3: CASSDFGANYGYTF
J: TRBJ1-1; D: NA; size: many; V: TRBV7-9; DNA: TGTGCCAGCAGCTTAGTCGCAGGGGTGGGGACTGAAGCTTTCTTT; CDR3: CASSLVAGVGTEAFF
J: TRBJ1-5; D: TRBD1; size: NA; V: TRBV11-1; DNA: TGTGCCAGCAGCTTAGCCAAGGGGACAGGGCAGTATCAGCCCCAGCATTTT; CDR3: CASSLAKGTGQYQPQHF
J: TRBJ1-6; D: NA; size: many; V: TRBV6-1; DNA: TGTGCCAGCAGGAGGGACAAGAGTTCACCCCTCCACTTT; CDR3: CASRRDKSSPLHF
J: TRBJ1-5; D: TRBD1; size: many; V: TRBV18; DNA: TGTGCCAGCTCACCCGCAGGGGGCCTGTGGCCCCAGCATTTT; CDR3: CASSPAGGLWPQHF
J: TRBJ2-2; D: TRBD2; size: many; V: TRBV6-1; DNA: TGTGCCAGCAGTGAACTAGCGGGTAACACCGGGGAGCTGTTTTTT; CDR3: CASSELAGNTGELFF
J: TRBJ2-5; D: TRBD2; size: many; V: TRBV20-1; DNA: TGCAGTGCCACGCCACTAGCGGGGTACCAAGAGACCCAGTACTTC; CDR3: CSATPLAGYQETQYF
J: TRBJ1-1; D: NA; size: many; V: TRBV11-2; DNA: TGTGCCAGCAGCTTAGCCTCTTACACTGAAGCTTTCTTT; CDR3: CASSLASYTEAFF
J: TRBJ1-1; D: TRBD1; size: many; V: TRBV28; DNA: TGTGCCAGCAGTTTCCGGACAGGGGTCTTCACTGAAGCTTTCTTT; CDR3: CASSFRTGVFTEAFF
J: TRBJ1-2; D: NA; size: NA; V: TRBV12-3/TRBV12-4; DNA: TGTGCCAGCAGTTTCTCCACATCCGGGAGAGGCTACACCTTC; CDR3: CASSFSTSGRGYTF
J: TRBJ2-5; D: NA; size: many; V: TRBV15; DNA: TGTGCCACCAGCAGAGATCAGGGAGGTCAAGAGACCCAGTACTTC; CDR3: CATSRDQGGQETQYF
J: TRBJ2-7; D: NA; size: many; V: TRBV12-3/TRBV12-4; DNA: TGTGCCAGCAGTTTATTTATTGTGTACGGACACTCCTACGAGCAGTACTTC; CDR3: CASSLFIVYGHSYEQYF
J: TRBJ2-7; D: TRBD2; size: NA; V: TRBV11-2; DNA: TGCGCCAGCAGCCAAGTGACTAGCGGATTGTACGAGCAGTACTTC; CDR3: CASSQVTSGLYEQYF
J: TRBJ2-5; D: NA; size: few; V: TRBV3-1; DNA: TGTGCCAGCAGCCTAACCTTAGGACGGGGAGAGACCCGGTACTTC; CDR3: CASSLTLGRGETRYF
J: TRBJ1-5; D: TRBD1; size: many; V: TRBV24-1; DNA: TGTGCCACCAGTGAAACCCCAACAGGGGTTAGCAATCAGCCCCAGCATTTT; CDR3: CATSETPTGVSNQPQHF
J: TRBJ2-2; D: NA; size: NA; V: TRBV30; DNA: TGTGCCTGGAGAGAGAGAAGCTTCTATTCCGGGGAGCTGTTTTTT; CDR3: CAWRERSFYSGELFF
J: TRBJ2-5; D: TRBD2; size: NA; V: TRBV5-4; DNA: TGTGCCAGCAGCTTGAGCGGGGTAGAAGGGACCCAGTACTTC; CDR3: CASSLSGVEGTQYF
J: TRBJ1-2; D: NA; size: few; V: TRBV3-1; DNA: TGTGCCAGCAGCCAAGTTTGGGGGGCGCGTACCTATGGCTACACCTTC; CDR3: CASSQVWGARTYGYTF
J: TRBJ2-7; D: NA; size: few; V: TRBV11-2; DNA: TGTGCCAGCAGCTTATCGTCGTTTTCAGGGAACGAGCAGTACTTC; CDR3: CASSLSSFSGNEQYF